Included here is one TCR beta chain sequence, with context. These data originate in a study of T cell changes during pregnancy in multiple sclerosis. Data came from immunoSEQ multiplex PCR; TCRdb stores just in-frame clones and leaves some out. The sample carries over 50,000 clones, 92% recorded once. The germline V gene has CDR1 SGDLS and CDR2 YYNGEE. The CDR3 has 16 residues. V gave up 0 bases and J gave up 1 base, with 12 bases separating them. The material was peripheral blood, obtained in the first trimester of pregnancy. The chain couples TRBV9 to TRBJ2-3, with D possibly being TRBD1 (6 bases). This sequence was found in a female donor with multiple sclerosis, enrolled in a pregnancy study. The DNA for the CDR3 is TGTGCCAGCAGCGTAGAAGGGGGTGGGGGCACAGATACGCAGTATTTT. Translated: CASSVEGGGGTDTQYF.